This TCR beta chain was observed in a study of blood T cell repertoires in COVID-19. About the study: PBMCs, B-cell-depleted T cells, or T cells were the source of the cDNA or gDNA that made up the material.

The authors' processing: How many nucleated cells were present was estimated from reference gene primer amplification. Here immunoSEQ multiplex PCR was the method, and the copy in TCRdb shows in-frame clones only, minus some. For V, J and clone size, that table is used; D and trimming come from the DNA. The data contain some 150,000 clones, around 89% of them singletons. The sequenced material came from PBMCs or T cells enriched from blood (not recorded which). This sequence was found in a woman under 40 with acute COVID-19.

The CDR3 nucleotides are TGTGCCAGCAGTTACAACAGGGGCTACACCGGGGAGCTGTTTTTT. As protein: CASSYNRGYTGELFF. This rearrangement joins TRBV6-2 or TRBV6-3 to TRBJ2-2; 7 bases match TRBD1. CDR1 and CDR2 (germline): MNHEY, SVGEGT. V lost 2 bases and J lost 3; bases outside the gene matches: 3. The CDR3 has 15 residues.